The clone carrying this T cell receptor beta chain was seen ten or more times. Its antigen remains unknown. CDR3 length: 15 amino acids. CDR1 is SGHTA, CDR2 FQGNSA, per germline. V lost 7 bases and J lost 2, with 16 bases in between. The data belong to a study of glioma-infiltrating T cells. Using RNA template, CDR3s of TCR alpha and beta were amplified with iRepertoire arm-PCR. TCRdb called the multiplex PCR reads again in MiXCR, with one record for every CDR3 protein. The sample lists about 190,000 distinct CDR3 sequences, more than 30% seen once, with roughly 21% in the top ten. Study-wide points: Tissue and blood shared very few CDR3 sequences.

This clonotype was sampled from a human donor with low-grade glioma or glioblastoma, undergoing nonglioma brain surgery, or in good health (not recorded which). The chain joins TRBV7-2 to TRBJ2-3, with D unclear. Sequencing was carried out using glioma tissue, nonneoplastic brain tissue, or PBMCs (not recorded which). The CDR3 is CASTLLVGFTDTQYF. The CDR3 DNA is TGTGCCAGCACCCTATTGGTAGGGTTCACAGATACGCAGTATTTT.